This entry is about one T cell receptor (beta chain). As yet, its antigen is unknown. A single base separates this from a much larger clone, so it may be a read error. This sample stems from a study of T cells in Graves' hyperthyroidism and ophthalmopathy. Study-wide results and limits: Blood also showed most of the thyroid clonotypes that were expanded above 0.001. Ophthalmopathy and stable hyperthyroidism were told apart by a 13 V-J model.

A patient was excluded if there was uncontrolled infection, other autoimmune disease, pregnancy or lactation. The investigators amplified TCR beta CDR3 regions from RNA transcripts. The primer set for the first-round RT-PCR of the TCR CDR3 was HTBI. TCRdb reprocessed the multiplex PCR reads with MiXCR, giving one entry per CDR3 protein. The table lists about 600,000 distinct CDR3 sequences, about 16% of them singletons. The sample consisted of blood. This sequence was found in a woman between 35 and 50 years old with Graves' ophthalmopathy.

CDR3 bases: TGTGCCAGCAGTGGAAGTCGGGGGGCCGTTTATGAGCAGTTCTTC. Translated: CASSGSRGAVYEQFF. The chain links TRBV6-1 to TRBJ2-1, with D possibly TRBD2 on 7 matching bases. Germline CDR1 reads MNHNS; CDR2 reads SASEGT. This CDR3 is built from 15 residues. V lost 4 bases and J lost 8, with 18 bases in between.